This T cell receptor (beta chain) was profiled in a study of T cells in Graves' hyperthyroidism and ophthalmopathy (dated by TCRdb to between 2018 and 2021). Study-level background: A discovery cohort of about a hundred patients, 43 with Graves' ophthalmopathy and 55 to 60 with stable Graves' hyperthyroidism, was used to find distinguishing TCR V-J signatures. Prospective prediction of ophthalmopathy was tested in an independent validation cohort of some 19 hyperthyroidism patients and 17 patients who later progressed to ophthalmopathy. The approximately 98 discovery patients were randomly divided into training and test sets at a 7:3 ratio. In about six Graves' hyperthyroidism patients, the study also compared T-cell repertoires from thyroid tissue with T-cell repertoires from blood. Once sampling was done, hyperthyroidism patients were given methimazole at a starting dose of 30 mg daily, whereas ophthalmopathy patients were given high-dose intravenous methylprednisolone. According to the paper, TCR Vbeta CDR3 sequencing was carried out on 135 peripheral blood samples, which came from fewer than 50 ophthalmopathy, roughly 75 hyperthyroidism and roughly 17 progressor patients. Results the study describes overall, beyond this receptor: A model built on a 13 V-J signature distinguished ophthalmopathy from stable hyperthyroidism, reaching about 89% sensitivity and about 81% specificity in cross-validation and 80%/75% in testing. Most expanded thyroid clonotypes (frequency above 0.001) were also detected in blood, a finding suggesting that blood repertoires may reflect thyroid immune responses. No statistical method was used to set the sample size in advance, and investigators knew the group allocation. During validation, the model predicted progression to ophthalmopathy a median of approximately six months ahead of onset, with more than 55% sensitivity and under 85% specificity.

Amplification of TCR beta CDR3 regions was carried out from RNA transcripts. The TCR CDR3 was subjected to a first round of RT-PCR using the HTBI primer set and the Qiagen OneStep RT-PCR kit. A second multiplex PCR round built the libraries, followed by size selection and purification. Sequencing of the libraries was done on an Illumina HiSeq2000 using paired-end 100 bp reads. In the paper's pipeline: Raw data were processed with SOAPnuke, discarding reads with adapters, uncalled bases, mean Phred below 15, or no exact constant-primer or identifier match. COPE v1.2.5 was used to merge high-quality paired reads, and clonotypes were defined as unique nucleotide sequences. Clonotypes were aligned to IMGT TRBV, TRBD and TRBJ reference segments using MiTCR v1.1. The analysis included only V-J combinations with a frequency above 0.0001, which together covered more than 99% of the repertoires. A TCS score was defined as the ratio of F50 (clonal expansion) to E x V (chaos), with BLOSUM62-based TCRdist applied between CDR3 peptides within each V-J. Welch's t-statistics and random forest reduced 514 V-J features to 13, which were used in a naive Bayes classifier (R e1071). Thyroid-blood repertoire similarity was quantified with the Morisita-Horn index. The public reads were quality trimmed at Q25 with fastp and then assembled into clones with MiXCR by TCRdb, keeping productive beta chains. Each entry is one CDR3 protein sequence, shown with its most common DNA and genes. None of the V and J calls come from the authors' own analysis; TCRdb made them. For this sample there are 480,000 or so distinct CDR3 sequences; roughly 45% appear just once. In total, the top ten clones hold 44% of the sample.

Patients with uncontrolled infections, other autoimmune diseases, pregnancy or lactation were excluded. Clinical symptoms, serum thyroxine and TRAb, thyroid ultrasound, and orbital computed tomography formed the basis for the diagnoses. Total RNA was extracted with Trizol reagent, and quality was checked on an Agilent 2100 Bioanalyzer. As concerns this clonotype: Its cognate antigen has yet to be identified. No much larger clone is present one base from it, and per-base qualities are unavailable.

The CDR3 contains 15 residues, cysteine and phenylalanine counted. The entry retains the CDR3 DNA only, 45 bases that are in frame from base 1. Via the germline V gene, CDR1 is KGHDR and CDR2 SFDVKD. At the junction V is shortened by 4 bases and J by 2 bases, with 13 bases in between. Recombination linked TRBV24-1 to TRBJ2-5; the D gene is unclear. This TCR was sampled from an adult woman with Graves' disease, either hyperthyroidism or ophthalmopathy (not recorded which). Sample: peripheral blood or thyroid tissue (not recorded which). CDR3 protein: CATSDFRGRQETQYF. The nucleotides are TGTGCCACCAGTGACTTTCGCGGACGACAAGAGACCCAGTACTTC.